Listed below are T cell receptor beta chains from one sample, sequenced in a study of CD4 T cells in relation to SARS-CoV-2 and coronaviruses. Clones were sequenced by immunoSEQ multiplex PCR, and TCRdb holds only the in-frame ones, with some missing. This table holds about 26,000 clones, around three quarters found once. Their antigens are not known. Source material: CD4+ T cells from PBMCs, cultured in vitro. The receptors originated from a human donor in good health. The CDR3 runs from the conserved cysteine through the conserved F or W. Each record gives: J gene, V gene, CDR3 protein.

TRBJ2-3 TRBV9 CASTRGWADTQYF
TRBJ1-5 TRBV6-7 CASTYHGTGVRSNQPQHF
TRBJ2-7 TRBV3-1/TRBV3-2 CASSQDRYEQYF
TRBJ1-3 TRBV29-1 CSGTAGSGNTIYF
TRBJ2-7 TRBV2 CASNPGQGASYEQYF
TRBJ2-7 TRBV3-1/TRBV3-2 CASSQDVGRKFYEQYF
TRBJ1-2 TRBV5-8 CASSPRQGQWDYGYTF
TRBJ2-3 TRBV12-3/TRBV12-4 CASSWGVPDTQYF
TRBJ1-2 TRBV6-5 CASSLSGTKYGYTF
TRBJ1-2 TRBV7-9 CASSLETGEIYGYTF
TRBJ2-3 TRBV4-3 CASSQEAGLAKYF
TRBJ2-1 TRBV3-1/TRBV3-2 CASSQRADSPGLYEQFF
TRBJ2-5 TRBV7-2 CASSLALGSGWETQYF
TRBJ2-7 TRBV7-9 CASSLGAGGREQYF
TRBJ1-5 TRBV19 CASGLDLNQPQHF
TRBJ1-5 TRBV5-6 CASSLAGGSYQPQHF
TRBJ1-1 TRBV11-3 CASSRGGTEAFF
TRBJ2-3 TRBV7-9 CASSPLGGTDTQYF
TRBJ2-7 TRBV30 CAWTTGGGWYEQYF
TRBJ2-5 TRBV7-6 CASSDTLGQGETQYF
TRBJ1-6 TRBV25-1 CASSEYREDSPLHF
TRBJ1-2 TRBV9 CASSPSVGSGIDGYTF
TRBJ2-2 TRBV7-9 CASTGDPFAGELFF
TRBJ1-5 TRBV18 CASSRTGSPSNQPQHF
TRBJ2-1 TRBV19 CASSIGQANEQFF
TRBJ2-3 TRBV20-1 CSASSGLAGGADTQYF
TRBJ2-1 TRBV18 CASSTSGEQFF
TRBJ2-5 TRBV12-3/TRBV12-4 CASSQGAGETQYF
TRBJ2-3 TRBV4-3 CASSQDGPSRVYSDTQYF
TRBJ1-5 TRBV20-1 CSASGGGTTDNQPQHF
TRBJ2-5 TRBV7-9 CASSSRTSGKGAETQYF
TRBJ2-7 TRBV27 CASSPMQGFSYEQYF
TRBJ2-7 TRBV4-1 CASSQDLTGGAWEQYF
TRBJ2-1 TRBV7-3 CASSFERSSYNEQFF
TRBJ1-4 TRBV11-2 CASSLDSRQGVNEKLFF
TRBJ2-2 TRBV5-1 CASSSGPINTGELFF
TRBJ2-5 TRBV11-2 CASSSGTPQETQYF
TRBJ2-7 TRBV10-3 CAISESPVRTGRISYEQYF
TRBJ2-5 TRBV12-3/TRBV12-4 CASSRGTQETQYF
TRBJ1-5 TRBV6-4 CARNRAVDQPQHF
TRBJ2-7 TRBV6-5 CASSSLPSASYEQYF
TRBJ2-3 TRBV29-1 CSVAGVGGSTDTQYF
TRBJ2-5 TRBV11-2 CASSPGGRLQETQYF
TRBJ2-2 TRBV5-1 CASSLGHTNTGELFF
TRBJ1-6 TRBV19 CASSMTGGGSPLHF
TRBJ1-1 TRBV10-1 CASSGQGFPNLNTEAFF
TRBJ1-2 TRBV5-1 CASSPRQGSHTGYTF
TRBJ1-3 TRBV5-4 CASSLKQGQGGGNTIYF
TRBJ2-5 TRBV11-2 CASSLVGRAGETQYF
TRBJ2-5 TRBV19 CASSIGRGGVETQYF
TRBJ1-4 TRBV10-1 CASSELQGPAEKLFF
TRBJ2-7 TRBV4-1 CASSQEGGLGYEQYF
TRBJ2-2 TRBV27 CASSFGQIPGELFF
TRBJ1-4 TRBV7-9 CASSHDRGGFSEKLFF
TRBJ2-7 TRBV6-5 CASRPGQGGTYEQYF
TRBJ1-2 TRBV11-2 CASSLRTGSGSGYTF
TRBJ1-1 TRBV19 CASNRQGLGAEAFF
TRBJ2-7 TRBV10-3 CAISESNQVNYEQYF
TRBJ1-6 TRBV6-6 CASSAPGRVDSPLHF